These 12 T cell receptor beta chains were all obtained from the same sample, sequenced in a study of T cell repertoires in cytomegalovirus infection. From the reads, TCRdb called clonotypes with MiXCR, one entry per CDR3 protein. The sample includes some 200,000 distinct CDR3 sequences, approximately 40% of them seen just once. Antigens of these TCRs are unknown. This specimen consisted of CD8+ T cells from cultured PBMCs, obtained from culture after CMV antigen stimulation. The receptors derive from a human donor in good health (CMV status not recorded). Some clones in this sample may be carry-over from other donors' samples.

The CDR3 DNA reads TGTGCCAGCAGCTTATTGGCGGGGAGAACAGATACGCAGTATTTT. Translating gives CASSLLAGRTDTQYF. The chain links TRBV7-3 to TRBJ2-3; D possibly corresponds to TRBD2 (6 bases). The CDR3 contains 15 residues. Germline-derived CDR1 and CDR2 are SGHTA and FQGTGA. V gave up 2 bases and J gave up 3 bases, with 12 bases separating them. Complete variable domain (other parts from reference TRBV7-3 and TRBJ2-3): GAGVSQTPSNKVTEKGKYVELRCDPISGHTALYWYRQSLGQGPEFLIYFQGTGAADDSGLPNDRFFAVRPEGSVSTLKIQRTERGDSAVYLCASSLLAGRTDTQYFGPGTRLTVL.

The chain has TRBV12-3 or TRBV12-4 and TRBJ1-5; D perhaps matches TRBD1 (5 bases). The V end lost 5 bases, the J end lost 1 base, and 12 bases lay between the germline ends. CDR3 length: 15 residues. CDR3 in amino acids: CASSPLRDSNQPQHF. The CDR3 coding sequence is TGTGCCAGCAGTCCCCTCCGGGACAGCAATCAGCCCCAGCATTTT.

In this sample, this clonotype turned up a few times. The chain combines TRBV7-9 with TRBJ1-3; 7 positions agree with TRBD1. Germline CDR1 is SEHNR and CDR2 is FQNEAQ (reference sequence). J was trimmed by 2 bases and V by 6 bases; bases with no gene match: 13. This CDR3 comprises 17 residues. The CDR3: CASRRRDRISPGNTIYF. For the CDR3, the DNA is TGTGCCAGCAGGCGACGGGACAGAATTTCACCTGGAAACACCATATATTTT.

In its sample, this clonotype was seen a few times. The chain uses TRBV11-2 and TRBJ1-1; no reliable D call. The V and J ends lost 0 bases and 0 bases respectively, with 11 bases between them. The CDR3 sequence is 16 residues long. Germline CDR1 SGHAT, CDR2 FQNNGV. DNA for the CDR3: TGTGCCAGCAGCTTAGAATTCTCTAGCATGAACACTGAAGCTTTCTTT. Protein: CASSLEFSSMNTEAFF.

This clonotype was seen many times. CDR3 region: CASSFSGPVYEQYF. In nucleotides, the CDR3 is TGTGCCAGCAGCTTTTCCGGGCCGGTCTACGAGCAGTACTTC. This chain joins TRBV7-2 and TRBJ2-7; D gene ambiguous. The CDR3 is 14 amino acids. V shed 3 bases and J shed 3 bases, with 12 bases lying between them. The V gene's germline CDR1 is SGHTA and CDR2 FQGNSA. The full variable domain, its missing parts supplied by reference TRBV7-2 and TRBJ2-7, is GAGVSQSPSNKVTEKGKDVELRCDPISGHTALYWYRQSLGQGLEFLIYFQGNSAPDKSGLPSDRFSAERTGGSVSTLTIQRTQQEDSAVYLCASSFSGPVYEQYFGPGTRLTVT.

The chain couples TRBV12-3 or TRBV12-4 to TRBJ2-1, with 7 bases fitting TRBD2. The length of the CDR3 is 14 residues. V trimming: 6 bases; J trimming: 7 bases; junction bases outside the gene matches: 9. This chain's CDR3 is CASSPRPGRNEQFF. For the CDR3, the DNA is TGTGCCAGCAGCCCAAGACCCGGGAGGAATGAGCAGTTCTTC.

This clonotype is medium-sized in the sample. V gene TRBV7-2 combines with J gene TRBJ1-1; D might be TRBD1 (6 bases). CDR3 length: 15 residues. V was trimmed by 5 bases and J by 1 base, leaving 14 bases between them. Looked up from germline, CDR1 is SGHTA and CDR2 is FQGNSA. The CDR3 nucleotides are TGTGCCAGCAGCATAGGCAGGGGTCGGAACACTGAAGCTTTCTTT. Protein: CASSIGRGRNTEAFF.

The CDR3 is CASSLDLGQPQHF. CDR3 sequence (DNA): TGTGCCAGCAGCTTGGACTTAGGTCAGCCCCAGCATTTT. The chain is built from TRBV5-5 and TRBJ1-5; D unresolved. CDR3 length: 13 amino acids. Trimming took off 0 bases at V and 6 bases at J, with 7 bases between the two ends. Per germline, CDR1 SGHKS and CDR2 YYEKEE (reference sequence).

V and J are TRBV5-1 and TRBJ2-1, with D maybe TRBD2 (5 bases). Trimming took 7 bases from V and 4 from J, leaving 18 bases between them. Germline V gene lookup returns CDR1 SGHRS and CDR2 YFSETQ. The CDR3 length is 15 residues. CDR3 nucleotide sequence: TGCGCCAGCGGTTTGTCCGGGATGCCTTACAATGAGCAGTTCTTC. It translates to CASGLSGMPYNEQFF.

This chain uses TRBV20-1 with TRBJ1-2, with a tentative D call TRBD1 (5 bases). CDR3 size: 15 residues. Trimming cost V 2 bases and J 3 bases, with 16 bases left between them. The germline V gene has CDR1 DFQATT and CDR2 SNEGSKA (reference sequence). CDR3 DNA: TGCAGTGCTAGAAGTGGGGGTCCGGGGGACTATGGCTACACCTTC. Protein: CSARSGGPGDYGYTF.

V and J are TRBV19 and TRBJ1-1; TRBD1 agrees at 7 bases. Per germline, CDR1 LNHDA and CDR2 SQIVND (reference sequence). V shed 1 base, J shed 1 base, and the junction held 3 bases outside the gene matches. This CDR3 has 15 amino acids. In nucleotides, the CDR3 is TGTGCCAGTAGTATAGCCGGGACAGCGAACACTGAAGCTTTCTTT. It yields the protein CASSIAGTANTEAFF.

This clonotype was detected ten times or more. The chain links TRBV12-5 to TRBJ2-1, with D maybe TRBD2 (5 bases). Germline V CDR1 and CDR2: LGHNT, FRNRAP. V lost 6 bases to trimming and J lost 7 bases, with 10 bases between them. The CDR3 covers 12 residues. The CDR3 spells CASGLLENEQFF. As DNA, the CDR3 is TGTGCTAGTGGACTACTAGAGAATGAGCAGTTCTTC.